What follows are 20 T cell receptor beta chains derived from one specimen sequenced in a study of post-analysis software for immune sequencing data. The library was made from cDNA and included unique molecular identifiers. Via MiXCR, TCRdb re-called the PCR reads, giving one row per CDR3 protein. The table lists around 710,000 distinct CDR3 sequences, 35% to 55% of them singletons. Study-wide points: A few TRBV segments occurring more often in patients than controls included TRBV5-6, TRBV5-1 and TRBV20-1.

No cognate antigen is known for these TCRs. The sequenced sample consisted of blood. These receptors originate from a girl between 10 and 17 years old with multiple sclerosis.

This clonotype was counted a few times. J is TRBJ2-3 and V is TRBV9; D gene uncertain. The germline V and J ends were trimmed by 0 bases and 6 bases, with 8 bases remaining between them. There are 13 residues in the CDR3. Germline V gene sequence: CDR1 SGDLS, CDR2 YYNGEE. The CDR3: CASSVGVSDTQYF. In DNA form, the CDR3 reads TGTGCCAGCAGCGTAGGGGTATCCGATACGCAGTATTTT.

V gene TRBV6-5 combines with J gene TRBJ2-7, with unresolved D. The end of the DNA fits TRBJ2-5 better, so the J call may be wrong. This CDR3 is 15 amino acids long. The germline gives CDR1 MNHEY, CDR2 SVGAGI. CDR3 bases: TGTGCCAGCAGTTATACGGCGCCCCCGGTGGAGACCCAGTACTTC. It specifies CASSYTAPPVETQYF.

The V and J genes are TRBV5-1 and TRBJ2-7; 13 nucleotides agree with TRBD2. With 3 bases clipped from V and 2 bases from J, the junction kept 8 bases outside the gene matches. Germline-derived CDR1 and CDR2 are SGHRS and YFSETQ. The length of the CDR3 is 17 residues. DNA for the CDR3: TGCGCCAGCAGCTGGAGGACTAGCGGGGGCACAGCCTACGAGCAGTACTTC. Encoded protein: CASSWRTSGGTAYEQYF.

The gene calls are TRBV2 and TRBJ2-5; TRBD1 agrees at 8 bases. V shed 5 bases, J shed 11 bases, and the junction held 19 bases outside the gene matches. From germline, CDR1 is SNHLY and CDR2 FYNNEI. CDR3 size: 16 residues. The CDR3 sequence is CASSYDRGAERNEQYF. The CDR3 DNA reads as TGTGCCAGCAGTTATGACAGGGGAGCAGAGAGAAATGAGCAGTACTTC.

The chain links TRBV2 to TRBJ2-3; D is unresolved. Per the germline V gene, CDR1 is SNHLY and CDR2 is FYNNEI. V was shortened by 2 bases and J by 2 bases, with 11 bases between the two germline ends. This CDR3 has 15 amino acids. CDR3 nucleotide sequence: TGTGCCAGCAGTGAATATCTGGGTTCCACAGATACGCAGTATTTT. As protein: CASSEYLGSTDTQYF.

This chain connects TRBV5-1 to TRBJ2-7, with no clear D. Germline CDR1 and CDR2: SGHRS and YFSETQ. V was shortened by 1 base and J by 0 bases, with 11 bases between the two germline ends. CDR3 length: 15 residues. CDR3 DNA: TGCGCCAGCAGCTTGTCCCCCAGCCCCTCCTACGAGCAGTACTTC. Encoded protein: CASSLSPSPSYEQYF.

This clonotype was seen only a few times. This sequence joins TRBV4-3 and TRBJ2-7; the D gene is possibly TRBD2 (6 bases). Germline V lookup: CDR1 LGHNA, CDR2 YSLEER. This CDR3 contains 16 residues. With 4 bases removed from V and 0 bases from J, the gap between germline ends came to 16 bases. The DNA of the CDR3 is TGCGCCAGCAGCCGAGAACCAACTAGCTCCTCCTACGAGCAGTACTTC. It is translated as CASSREPTSSSYEQYF.

CDR3 DNA sequence: TGTGCCAGCAGCTTGACAGGGGACCAATACAATGAGCAGTTCTTC. It translates to CASSLTGDQYNEQFF. This chain connects TRBV5-5 to TRBJ2-1; 7 nucleotides agree with TRBD1. CDR1 SGHKS and CDR2 YYEKEE come from the germline V gene (reference sequence). The V segment lost 1 base and the J segment 4 bases; nucleotides outside the gene matches: 5. This CDR3 contains 15 residues.

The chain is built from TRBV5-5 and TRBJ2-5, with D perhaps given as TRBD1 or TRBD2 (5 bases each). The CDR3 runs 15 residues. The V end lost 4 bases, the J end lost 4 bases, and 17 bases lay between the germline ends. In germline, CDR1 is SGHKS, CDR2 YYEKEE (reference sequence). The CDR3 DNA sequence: TGTGCCAGCAGCCCCCGGGACGTCAAGGGAGAGACCCAGTACTTC. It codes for CASSPRDVKGETQYF. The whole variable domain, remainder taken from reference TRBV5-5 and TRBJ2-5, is DAGVTQSPTHLIKTRGQQVTLRCSPISGHKSVSWYQQVLGQGPQFIFQYYEKEERGRGNFPDRFSARQFPNYSSELNVNALLLGDSALYLCASSPRDVKGETQYFGPGTRLLVL.

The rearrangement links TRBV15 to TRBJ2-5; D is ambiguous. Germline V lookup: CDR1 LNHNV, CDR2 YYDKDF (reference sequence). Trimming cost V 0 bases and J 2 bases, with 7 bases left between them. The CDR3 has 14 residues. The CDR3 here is CATSRDTQQETQYF. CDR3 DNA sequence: TGTGCCACCAGCAGAGACACACAACAAGAGACCCAGTACTTC.

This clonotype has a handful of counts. The CDR3 DNA reads TGTGCCAGCAGTCCAACTTCATTCCCGGGACAGGGTTGGAACACTGAAGCTTTCTTT. As protein: CASSPTSFPGQGWNTEAFF. The J gene is TRBJ1-1, the V gene TRBV6-1; TRBD1 matches 9 bases. V dropped 5 bases and J dropped 1; count of bases not matched to a gene: 17. Looked up from germline, CDR1 is MNHNS and CDR2 is SASEGT. This CDR3 region has 19 residues.

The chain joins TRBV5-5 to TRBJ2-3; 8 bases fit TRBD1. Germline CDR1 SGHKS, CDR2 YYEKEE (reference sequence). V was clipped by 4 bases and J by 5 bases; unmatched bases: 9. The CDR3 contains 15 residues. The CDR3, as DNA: TGTGCCAGCAGCGTTGACAGGGGAGTGGGAGATACGCAGTATTTT. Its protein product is CASSVDRGVGDTQYF.

The CDR3: CASSKTGADTEAFF. The CDR3 nucleotides are TGTGCCAGCAGCAAGACAGGGGCGGACACTGAAGCTTTCTTT. This chain connects TRBV2 to TRBJ1-1, with 8 nucleotides matching TRBD1. With 6 bases clipped from V and 3 bases from J, the junction kept 6 bases outside the gene matches. From germline, CDR1 is SNHLY and CDR2 FYNNEI. This CDR3 contains 14 residues.

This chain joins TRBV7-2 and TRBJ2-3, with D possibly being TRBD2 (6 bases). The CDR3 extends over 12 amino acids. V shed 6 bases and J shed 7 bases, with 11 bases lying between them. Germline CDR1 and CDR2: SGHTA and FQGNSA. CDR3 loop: CASRLATNTQYF. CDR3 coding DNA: TGTGCCAGCAGGCTAGCGACGAATACGCAGTATTTT.

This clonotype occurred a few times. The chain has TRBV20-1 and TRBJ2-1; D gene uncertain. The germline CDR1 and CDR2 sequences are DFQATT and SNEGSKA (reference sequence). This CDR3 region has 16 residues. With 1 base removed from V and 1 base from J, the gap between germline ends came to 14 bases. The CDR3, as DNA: TGCAGTGCTAGAGCCTCGGCAAGTGGGTCCTACAATGAGCAGTTCTTC. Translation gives CSARASASGSYNEQFF.

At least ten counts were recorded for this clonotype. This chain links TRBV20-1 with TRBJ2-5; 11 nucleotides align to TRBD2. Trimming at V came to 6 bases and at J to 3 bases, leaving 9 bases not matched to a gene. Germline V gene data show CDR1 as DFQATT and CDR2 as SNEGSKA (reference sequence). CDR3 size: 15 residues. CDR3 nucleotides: TGCAGTGCCAACGTACTAGCGGGAGTGAAAGAGACCCAGTACTTC. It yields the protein CSANVLAGVKETQYF.

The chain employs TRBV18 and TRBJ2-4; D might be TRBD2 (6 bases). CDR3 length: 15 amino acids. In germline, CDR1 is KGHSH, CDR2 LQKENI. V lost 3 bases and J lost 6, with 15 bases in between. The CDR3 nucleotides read TGTGCCAGCTCACCTCAGCGGGTCGAGAGAAACATTCAGTACTTC. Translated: CASSPQRVERNIQYF.

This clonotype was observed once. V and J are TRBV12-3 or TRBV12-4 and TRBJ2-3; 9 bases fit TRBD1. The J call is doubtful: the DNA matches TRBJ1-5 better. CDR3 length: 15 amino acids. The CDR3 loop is CASSIGTGSNQPQHF. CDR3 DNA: TGTGCCAGCAGTATAGGGACAGGGAGCAATCAGCCCCAGCATTTT.

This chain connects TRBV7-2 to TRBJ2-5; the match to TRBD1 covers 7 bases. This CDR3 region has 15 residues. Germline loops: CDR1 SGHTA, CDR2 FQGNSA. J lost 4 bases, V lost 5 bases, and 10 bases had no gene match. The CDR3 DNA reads TGTGCCAGCAGCCCCGAAGGGGGCTGGGGAGAGACCCAGTACTTC. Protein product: CASSPEGGWGETQYF. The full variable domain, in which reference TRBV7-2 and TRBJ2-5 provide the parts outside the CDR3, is GAGVSQSPSNKVTEKGKDVELRCDPISGHTALYWYRQSLGQGLEFLIYFQGNSAPDKSGLPSDRFSAERTGGSVSTLTIQRTQQEDSAVYLCASSPEGGWGETQYFGPGTRLLVL.

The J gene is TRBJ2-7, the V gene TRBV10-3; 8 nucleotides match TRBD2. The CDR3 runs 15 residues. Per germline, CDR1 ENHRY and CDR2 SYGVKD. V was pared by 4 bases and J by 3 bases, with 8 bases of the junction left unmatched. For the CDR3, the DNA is TGTGCCATCAGTGGAGGACTAGCCCATAGCTACGAGCAGTACTTC. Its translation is CAISGGLAHSYEQYF.